Below, one TCR beta chain is given with its context. What it recognizes is unknown. The data originate from a study of identical twins. Regarding the study as a whole: Memory repertoires lacked the insertion deficit that abundant cord blood beta clonotypes showed.

Healthy Caucasians provided all donations. CDR1 is DFQATT, CDR2 SNEGSKA, per germline (reference sequence). The CDR3 is 15 amino acids. In TCRdb, the 5' RACE reads were re-called with MiXCR into one record per CDR3 protein. The sample lists 1.5 million to 2 million distinct CDR3 sequences, 25% to 35% seen once, with roughly 0.3% in the top ten. The sequencing sample was made of cord blood. The TCR comes from a newborn girl in good health. The chain recombines TRBV20-1 with TRBJ2-1, with 13 nucleotides matching TRBD2. TRBJ2-7 explains the end of the DNA better; the J call may be wrong. The CDR3 loop is CSAAGLAGVYNEQYF. For the CDR3, the DNA is TGCAGTGCTGCCGGACTAGCGGGAGTCTACAATGAGCAGTACTTC.